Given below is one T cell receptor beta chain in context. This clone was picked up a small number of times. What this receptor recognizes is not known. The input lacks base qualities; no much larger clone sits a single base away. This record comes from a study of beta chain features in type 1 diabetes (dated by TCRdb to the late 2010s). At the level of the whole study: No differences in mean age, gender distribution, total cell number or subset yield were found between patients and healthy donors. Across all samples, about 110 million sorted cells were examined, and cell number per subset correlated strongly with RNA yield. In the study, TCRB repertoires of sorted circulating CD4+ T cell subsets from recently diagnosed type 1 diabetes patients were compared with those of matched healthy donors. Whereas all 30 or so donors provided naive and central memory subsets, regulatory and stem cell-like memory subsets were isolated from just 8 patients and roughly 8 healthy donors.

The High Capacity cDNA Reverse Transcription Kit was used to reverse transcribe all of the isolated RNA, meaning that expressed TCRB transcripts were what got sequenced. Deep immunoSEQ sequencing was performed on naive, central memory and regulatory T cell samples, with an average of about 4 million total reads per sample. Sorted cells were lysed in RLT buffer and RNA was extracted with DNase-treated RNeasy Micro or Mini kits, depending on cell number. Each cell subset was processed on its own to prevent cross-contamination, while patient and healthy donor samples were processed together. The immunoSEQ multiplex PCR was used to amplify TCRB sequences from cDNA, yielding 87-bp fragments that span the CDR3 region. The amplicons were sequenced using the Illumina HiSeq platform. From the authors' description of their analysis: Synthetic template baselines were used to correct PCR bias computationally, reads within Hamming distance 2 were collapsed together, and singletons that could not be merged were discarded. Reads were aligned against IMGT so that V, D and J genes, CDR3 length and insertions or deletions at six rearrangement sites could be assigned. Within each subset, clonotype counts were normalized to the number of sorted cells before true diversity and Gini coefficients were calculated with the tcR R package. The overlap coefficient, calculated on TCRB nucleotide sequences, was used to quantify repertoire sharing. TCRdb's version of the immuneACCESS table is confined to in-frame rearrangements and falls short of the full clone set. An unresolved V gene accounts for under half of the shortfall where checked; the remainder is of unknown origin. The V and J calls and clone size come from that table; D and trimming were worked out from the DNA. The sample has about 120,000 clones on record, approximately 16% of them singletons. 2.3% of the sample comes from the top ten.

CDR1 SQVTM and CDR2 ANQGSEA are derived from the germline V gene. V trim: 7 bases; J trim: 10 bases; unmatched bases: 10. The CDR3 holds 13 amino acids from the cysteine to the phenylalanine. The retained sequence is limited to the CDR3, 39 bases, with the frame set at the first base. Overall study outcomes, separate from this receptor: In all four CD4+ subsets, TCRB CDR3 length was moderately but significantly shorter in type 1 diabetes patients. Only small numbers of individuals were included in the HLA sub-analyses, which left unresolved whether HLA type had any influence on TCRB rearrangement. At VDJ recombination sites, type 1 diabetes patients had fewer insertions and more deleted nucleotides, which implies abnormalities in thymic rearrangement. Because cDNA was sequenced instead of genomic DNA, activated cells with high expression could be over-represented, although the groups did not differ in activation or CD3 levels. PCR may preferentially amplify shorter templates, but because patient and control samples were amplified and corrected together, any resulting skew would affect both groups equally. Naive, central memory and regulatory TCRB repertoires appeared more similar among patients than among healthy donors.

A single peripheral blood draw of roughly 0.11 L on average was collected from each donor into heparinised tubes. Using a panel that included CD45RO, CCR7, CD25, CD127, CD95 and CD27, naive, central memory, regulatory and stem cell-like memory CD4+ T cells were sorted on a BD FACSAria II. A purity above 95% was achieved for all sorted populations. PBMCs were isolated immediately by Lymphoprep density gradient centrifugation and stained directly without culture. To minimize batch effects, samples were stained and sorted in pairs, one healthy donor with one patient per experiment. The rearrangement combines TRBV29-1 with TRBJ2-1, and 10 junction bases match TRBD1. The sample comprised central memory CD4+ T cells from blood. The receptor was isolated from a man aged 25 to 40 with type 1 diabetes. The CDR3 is CSGAGQGKQEQFF. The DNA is TGCAGCGGGGCGGGACAGGGGAAACAGGAGCAGTTCTTC.